Following are 31 T cell receptor delta chains from one sample sequenced in a study of gamma delta lymphoproliferative disorders and STAT genes. TCRdb redid clone calling on the multiplex PCR reads using CATT. The sample comprises about 720 delta-chain clones, about 1.5% of which are singletons, and around 82% rests with the top ten. Genomic DNA from isolated PBMCs served as the sequencing template. Sequences were obtained from blood. The receptor set was obtained from a human donor in good health.

This clone is categorized as medium-sized. This may be a read error: a much more frequent sequence differs by one nucleotide. This CDR3 is also generated by other DNA sequences in the sample. This rearrangement joins TRAV29/DV5 to TRDJ1, with D perhaps matching TRDD3 (5 bases). The V gene lost 4 bases and the J gene lost 6 bases, with 25 bases spanning the gap. The germline V gene has CDR1 NSMFDY and CDR2 ISSIKDK. CDR3 size: 16 residues. CDR3 protein: CAAVGKVGTKGNKLIF. CDR3 DNA: TGTGCAGCAGTGGGGAAGGTGGGGACGAAGGGCAATAAACTCATCTTT.

To note about this clone: A far larger clone is one nucleotide away, so this likely arose from a read error. The same CDR3 can be traced to other DNA sequences in this sample. The J gene is TRDJ1, the V gene TRDV1; 9 bases line up with TRDD3. The germline V gene encodes CDR1 TSWWSYY and CDR2 QGS. This CDR3 is 22 amino acids long. The CDR3 DNA follows: TGTGCTCTTGGTGAACTATTCCCCCTACTTCCTATTGCCGTCTGGGGGATGGAAAAACTCATCTTT. It is translated as CALGELFPLLPIAVWGMEKLIF.

This clone was picked up a small number of times. The protein recorded in TCRdb matches a much larger clone and deviates from this DNA's translation at residue 7, suggesting a read error; the protein here is obtained by translating the DNA. V is TRDV1 and J is TRDJ1; tentatively, D is TRDD2 or TRDD3 (7 bases each). Per the germline V gene, CDR1 is TSWWSYY and CDR2 is QGS. This CDR3 has 22 amino acids. Trimming took 2 bases from V and 10 from J, leaving 41 bases between them. The chain's CDR3 is CALGEALFLLVGYSGPTRGLIF. CDR3 DNA sequence: TGTGCTCTTGGGGAAGCTTTGTTCCTACTCGTGGGATACTCGGGGCCCACTAGGGGACTCATCTTT.

This clone occurred a few times. A far larger clone is one base from this, pointing to a likely read error. The same CDR3 arises from other DNA sequences in this sample as well. For the CDR3, the DNA is TGTGCTCTTGGGGAGCTATTCCCCCTACTTCCTATTGCCGTCTGGGGGATGGAAAAACTCATCTTT. It is translated as CALGELFPLLPIAVWGMEKLIF. The V and J genes are TRDV1 and TRDJ1; 9 bases are a match to TRDD3. This CDR3 is built from 22 residues. Germline CDR1 is TSWWSYY and CDR2 is QGS. The ends lost 3 bases at V and 8 bases at J; junction bases unmatched: 31.

Points on this clone: This likely traces to a read error, being one base from a far larger clone. Other DNA sequences of this sample code for an identical CDR3. The chain is built from TRDV1 and TRDJ1, with 11 bases lining up with TRDD3. Per germline, CDR1 TSWWSYY and CDR2 QGS. The CDR3 has 26 residues. The CDR3 DNA reads as TGTGCTCTTGGAGAACTAGCTCTTCCTGACTACCGACCCTTACACCTACTGGGGGATAAAAGGGATAAACTCATCTTT. As protein: CALGELALPDYRPLHLLGDKRDKLIF.

About this clone itself: This likely stems from a read error, as it lies one base from a far larger clone. Different DNA sequences within this sample yield the same CDR3. V is TRDV2 and J is TRDJ1; TRDD3 matches 13 bases. V trimming: 0 bases; J trimming: 8 bases; junction bases outside the gene matches: 11. The CDR3 sequence is 17 residues long. Germline V gene lookup returns CDR1 GEAIGNYY and CDR2 EKD. The CDR3 loop is CACDTVYWGIREDKLIF. CDR3 nucleotides: TGTGCCTGTGACACCGTATACTGGGGGATACGCGAGGACAAACTCATCTTT.

At least ten counts were recorded for this clone. A far larger clone is one nucleotide away, so this likely arose from a read error. V usage is TRAV38-2/DV8 and J usage is TRDJ1; TRDD3 might be the D (7 bases). Germline V gives CDR1 TSESDYY, CDR2 QEAYKQQN. The CDR3 sequence is 20 residues long. V was pared by 4 bases and J by 0 bases, with 28 bases between. DNA for the CDR3: TGTGCTTATAGGGGGGCTCCTCCTACCGTACTGGGGAGTAACACCGATAAACTCATCTTT. Residues: CAYRGAPPTVLGSNTDKLIF.

This clone has more than one count but fewer than ten. This likely stems from a read error, as it lies one base from a far larger clone. This CDR3 is also generated by other DNA sequences in the sample. The chain is built from TRDV1 and TRDJ1; a possible D gene is TRDD2 (8 bases). V gave up 2 bases and J gave up 10 bases, with 41 bases separating them. Germline-derived CDR1 and CDR2 are TSWWSYY and QGS. CDR3 size: 22 residues. The DNA for the CDR3 is TGTGCTCTTGGGGAAGCTTTCTTCCTACTCGTGGGATACTCGGGGCCCACCAGGGGACTCATCTTT. This encodes CALGEAFFLLVGYSGPTRGLIF.

Concerning this clone itself: The mismatch at residue 5 between this DNA's translation and the TCRdb protein of a much larger clone likely reflects a read error; the protein shown is translated from the DNA. This chain links TRDV2 with TRDJ1; 10 nucleotides line up with TRDD3. The CDR3 length is 15 residues. V was pared by 4 bases and J by 2 bases, with 6 bases of the junction left unmatched. The germline V gene encodes CDR1 GEAIGNYY and CDR2 EKD. The CDR3 reads CACDPLLGDTDKLIF. The CDR3 bases are TGTGCCTGTGATCCTTTACTGGGGGATACCGATAAACTCATCTTT.

This clone was recorded a few times. TCRdb shows a much larger clone's protein in place of this DNA's translation, and the two differ at residue 12, likely through a read error; the protein shown is translated from the DNA. This chain connects TRDV1 to TRDJ1; 8 bases are a match to TRDD2. Germline assignment: CDR1 TSWWSYY and CDR2 QGS. Trimming at V came to 2 bases and at J to 10 bases, leaving 33 bases not matched to a gene. The length of the CDR3 is 22 residues. The CDR3 DNA sequence: TGTGCTCTTGGGGAAGCTTTCTTCCTACTCGTGAGATACTCGGGGCCCACTAGGGGACTCATCTTT. This gives the protein CALGEAFFLLVRYSGPTRGLIF.

Worth noting for this clone: It may be a read error: a sequence one base away is much more abundant. Because the CDR3's place on the DNA is in doubt, the DNA is left out and the CDR3 is given as listed by TCRdb. Additional DNA sequences in this sample encode the identical CDR3. The chain carries TRAV29/DV5 and TRDJ1; TRDD3, the table's D call, lacks a check against the DNA. The CDR3 is 18 amino acids in total, end residues counted. Germline-derived CDR1 and CDR2 are NSMFDY and ISSIKDK. The CDR3 spells CASVQQAVGTVYTDKLIF.

Regarding this clone: TCRdb lists the protein of a much larger clone for this DNA, which differs at residue 12, so this is likely a read error; the protein given here is translated from the DNA itself. The chain links TRDV1 to TRDJ1; TRDD3 aligns across 7 bases. Germline CDR1 and CDR2: TSWWSYY and QGS. The CDR3 has 23 amino acids. V shed 6 bases and J 2 bases; nucleotides not matched to a gene: 33. Here the CDR3 reads CALGDGSVPVGHWVGYATDKLIF. DNA for the CDR3: TGTGCTCTTGGAGATGGATCGGTTCCTGTCGGCCACTGGGTAGGATACGCAACCGATAAACTCATCTTT.

This clone turned up a few times. A far bigger clonotype differs at one base, so this is likely a read error. In the same sample, other DNA sequences code for this CDR3. The chain links TRAV38-2/DV8 to TRDJ1; the D gene could be TRDD2 or TRDD3 (6 bases each). V lost 2 bases and J lost 0, with 26 bases in between. CDR1 TSESDYY and CDR2 QEAYKQQN come from the germline V gene. CDR3 size: 20 residues. The CDR3, as DNA: TGTGCTTATAGGAGGGCTCCTCCTACCGTGCTGGGGAGTAACACCGATAAACTCATCTTT. This codes for CAYRRAPPTVLGSNTDKLIF.

This clone was seen a few times. The protein TCRdb lists belongs to a much larger clone and differs from this DNA's translation at residue 14, which points to a read error; the protein shown is made from the DNA. This chain joins TRDV2 and TRDJ1, with TRDD3 matching 12 bases. The length of the CDR3 is 16 residues. Germline CDR1 and CDR2: GEAIGNYY and EKD. The CDR3 DNA reads TGTGCCTGTGATCCACTGGGGGATACACACACCGATAAACCCATCTTT. It specifies CACDPLGDTHTDKPIF.

This clone has just a few counts. A far larger clone lies a single base away; this is likely a read error. In the same sample, other DNA sequences code for this CDR3. The rearrangement joins TRDV1 to TRDJ1; D is perhaps TRDD2 (8 bases). The CDR3 covers 22 residues. Looked up from germline, CDR1 is TSWWSYY and CDR2 is QGS. The CDR3 coding sequence is TGTGCTCTCGGGGAAGCTTTCTTCCTACTCGTGGGATACTCGGGGCCCACTAGGGGACTCATCTTT. Its translation is CALGEAFFLLVGYSGPTRGLIF.

To note about this clone: This likely traces to a read error, being one base from a far larger clone. The sample carries other DNA sequences with the same CDR3. This chain uses TRDV3 with TRDJ1; TRDD2 matches at 9 bases. Germline trimming cut 4 bases from V and 5 bases from J; bases unmatched to any gene: 32. This CDR3 region has 21 residues. The germline gives CDR1 TVYSNPD, CDR2 GDNSRS (reference sequence). The CDR3 loop reads CASQGAFLRLGSYSTTDKLIF. CDR3 coding DNA: TGTGCCTCCCAGGGGGCCTTCCTACGGCTGGGGTCCTATTCAACCACTGATAAACTCATCTTT.

Concerning this clone: This probably arose from a read error, given a far larger clone one base away. The rearrangement links TRDV1 to TRDJ1; 12 bases match TRDD3. Germline CDR1 and CDR2: TSWWSYY and QGS. V trimming: 0 bases; J trimming: 2 bases; junction bases outside the gene matches: 28. This CDR3 region has 25 residues. CDR3 sequence reads: CALGELTIGPLLLWGIRVMTDKLIF. DNA for the CDR3: TGTGCTCTTGGGGAACTTACTATTGGACCCCTTCTTCTCTGGGGGATACGCGTGATGACCGATAAACTCATCTTT.

There are a few counts of this clone. This likely reflects a read error, since a far larger clone is one base away. Other DNA sequences in the same sample also yield this CDR3. The chain carries TRDV2 and TRDJ1, with 7 bases matching TRDD3. CDR3 length: 16 amino acids. With V trimmed by 4 bases and J by 0 bases, 10 bases remained unmatched. The germline V gene has CDR1 GEAIGNYY and CDR2 EKD. CDR3 DNA sequence: TGTGCCTGTGATACTCTGGGGGGGACGTACACCGATAAACTCATCTTT. Translated, it gives CACDTLGGTYTDKLIF.

Comments on this clone: With only one base between it and a far larger clone, this is likely a read error. Other DNA sequences in this specimen translate into the identical CDR3. CDR3 loop: CALGDGSVPVGYWVGYATDKLIF. The DNA of the CDR3 is TGTGCTCTTGGAGATGGATCGGTTCCTGTCGGCTACTGGGTAGGATACGCGACCGATAAACTCATCTTT. The chain has TRDV1 and TRDJ1, with 7 bases matching TRDD3. The CDR3 has 23 residues. Germline V gene sequence: CDR1 TSWWSYY, CDR2 QGS. The junction had 33 bases not matched to a gene; V was cut back by 6 bases and J by 2 bases.

This clone is labeled as large. Other nucleotide sequences from this sample produce the same CDR3. The rearrangement links TRDV1 to TRDJ1; 13 nucleotides line up with TRDD3. V dropped 0 bases and J dropped 4; count of bases not matched to a gene: 23. Germline assignment: CDR1 TSWWSYY and CDR2 QGS. CDR3 size: 23 residues. The DNA of the CDR3 is TGTGCTCTTGGGGAACTCCCATTCCCTGGCCCCGGATACTGGGGGATACGCCACGATAAACTCATCTTT. Translating gives CALGELPFPGPGYWGIRHDKLIF.

This clone was picked up a small number of times. This DNA's translation and the protein TCRdb lists, from a much larger clone, do not match at residue 9, likely due to a read error; the protein shown is translated from the DNA. V gene TRDV3 combines with J gene TRDJ1, with D possibly TRDD3 on 5 matching bases. CDR1 and CDR2 (germline): TVYSNPD, GDNSRS (reference sequence). The CDR3 totals 17 residues. Trimming shortened V by 1 base and J by 2 bases, and 23 bases separated the two germline ends. The CDR3 spells CAFIGTGDAPHTDKLIF. The CDR3 DNA follows: TGTGCCTTTATTGGGACTGGTGATGCGCCGCATACCGATAAACTCATCTTT.

This clone came up a few times. TCRdb assigns this DNA the protein of a much larger clone, which departs from its translation at residue 17; this likely reflects a read error, and the protein shown comes from translating the DNA. The chain links TRDV2 to TRDJ1, with 9 bases aligning to TRDD3. Germline CDR1 is GEAIGNYY and CDR2 is EKD. The CDR3 totals 21 residues. The CDR3 bases are TGTGCCTGTGACACCGTAGGGAAAACTGGGGGACTTGGGGAGTCCACCGCTAAACTCATCTTT. Its protein product is CACDTVGKTGGLGESTAKLIF.

As for this clone: With only one base between it and a far larger clone, this is likely a read error. The identical CDR3 is also encoded by other nucleotide sequences in the sample. V usage is TRDV1 and J usage is TRDJ1, with TRDD3 identical over 8 bases. Losses at the gene ends were 6 bases for V and 0 bases for J; bases not matched to a gene: 21. CDR1 TSWWSYY and CDR2 QGS come from the germline V gene. This CDR3 spans 20 amino acids. The CDR3 is CALGGLPPWYWGFYTDKLIF. CDR3 coding DNA: TGTGCTCTTGGCGGCCTCCCTCCTTGGTACTGGGGGTTCTACACCGATAAACTCATCTTT.

About this clone: TCRdb shows a much larger clone's protein in place of this DNA's translation, and the two differ at residue 9, likely through a read error; the protein shown is translated from the DNA. This chain links TRDV2 with TRDJ1; 7 bases align to TRDD3. The CDR3 consists of 21 residues. Looked up from germline, CDR1 is GEAIGNYY and CDR2 is EKD. After removal of 0 bases from V and 1 base from J, the junction contained 22 bases not matched to a gene. The CDR3 loop is CACDTVGKIGGLGESTDKLIF. The CDR3 DNA follows: TGTGCCTGTGACACCGTAGGGAAAATTGGGGGACTTGGGGAGTCCACCGATAAACTCATCTTT.

This clone was observed a few times. The protein recorded in TCRdb matches a much larger clone and deviates from this DNA's translation at residue 17, suggesting a read error; the protein here is obtained by translating the DNA. V gene TRDV2 combines with J gene TRDJ1; 9 nucleotides align to TRDD3. The CDR3 consists of 21 residues. CDR1 is GEAIGNYY, CDR2 EKD, per germline. The CDR3 reads CACDTVGKTGGLGESTNKLIF. The DNA for the CDR3 is TGTGCCTGTGACACCGTAGGGAAAACTGGGGGACTTGGGGAGTCCACCAATAAACTCATCTTT.

This clone is categorized as medium-sized (0.01 to 0.1%). This likely traces to a read error, being one base from a far larger clone. Additional DNA sequences in this sample encode the identical CDR3. The chain combines TRDV3 with TRDJ1, with 10 positions matching TRDD3. Germline values: CDR1 TVYSNPD, CDR2 GDNSRS (reference sequence). This CDR3 has 12 amino acids. The DNA of the CDR3 is TGCGCCCCTCGTACTGGGGGATTAAAACTCATCTTT. Translation gives CAPRTGGLKLIF.

The V call is TRDV2, the J call TRDJ1; 9 nucleotides align to TRDD3. The J gene, left out of TCRdb, was set here by checking the DNA against germline. The CDR3 totals 16 residues. Germline assignment: CDR1 GEAIGNYY and CDR2 EKD. The V segment lost 2 bases and the J segment 0 bases; nucleotides outside the gene matches: 6. CDR3 residues: CACDKLGDRYTDKLIF. The CDR3 nucleotides are TGTGCCTGTGACAAACTGGGGGACAGGTACACCGATAAACTCATCTTT.

Comment on this clone: This likely came from a read error, as a far larger clone is one base away. This CDR3 is also generated by other DNA sequences in the sample. The chain carries TRDV1 and TRDJ1; no reliable D call. Germline CDR1 and CDR2: TSWWSYY and QGS. CDR3 size: 19 residues. DNA for the CDR3: TGTGCTCTTGGGGCATTCCCCCCCTGGTGGTCCAAGTACACCGATAAGCTCATCTTT. Translation gives CALGAFPPWWSKYTDKLIF.

A note on this clone: This is likely an artifact of a read error, given a far larger clone one base away. Other DNA sequences in this sample translate to the same CDR3. The genes are TRDV3 and TRDJ1; 9 bases fit TRDD3. The CDR3 is 16 amino acids. Germline V gene data show CDR1 as TVYSNPD and CDR2 as GDNSRS (reference sequence). Trimming at V came to 5 bases and at J to 1 base, leaving 14 bases not matched to a gene. CDR3 nucleotides: TGTGCCCGTGCCACCCTGGGGGATCCCAGCACCGATAAACTCATCTTT. Amino acids: CARATLGDPSTDKLIF.

About this clone: TCRdb's entry gives the protein of a much larger clone, which mismatches this DNA's translation at residue 3, likely from a read error; the protein reported here is translated from the DNA. The chain links TRDV1 to TRDJ1; D possibly corresponds to TRDD3 (6 bases). Germline V gene sequence: CDR1 TSWWSYY, CDR2 QGS. The CDR3 runs 17 residues. This chain's CDR3 is CAHGEKGWGQYTDKLIF. The CDR3 DNA reads as TGTGCTCATGGGGAAAAGGGCTGGGGACAGTACACCGATAAACTCATCTTT.

This clone has just a few counts. This likely traces to a read error, being one base from a far larger clone. The same CDR3 also results from other DNA sequences found in this sample. The CDR3 region is CALGELFPLLPIAVWGMEKLIF. CDR3 sequence (DNA): TGTGCTCTTGGGGAACTATTCCCCCTACTTCCTATTGCCGTCTGGGGGATGGAGAAACTCATCTTT. The rearrangement joins TRDV1 to TRDJ1, with 9 bases lining up with TRDD3. Trimming took 0 bases from V and 8 from J; bases not matched to a gene: 28. The CDR3 has 22 residues. CDR1 and CDR2 from the germline V gene are TSWWSYY and QGS.